What follows are 18 T cell receptor beta chains derived from one specimen sequenced in a study of technical replicates of blood from several donors. Generated by immunoSEQ multiplex PCR, the TCRdb table keeps only in-frame clones and is missing some. This sample has about 81,000 clones; about 81% occur once, and the top ten carry roughly 3.7%. The sample comprised PBMCs. These receptors were taken from a human donor in good health. Some clones in this sample may be carry-over from other donors' samples.

There are a few counts of this clone. The chain carries TRBV5-4 and TRBJ2-4, with D possibly matching TRBD1 (6 bases). Trimming shortened V by 3 bases and J by 7 bases, and 23 bases separated the two germline ends. Germline CDR1 is SGHNT and CDR2 is YYREEE (reference sequence). This CDR3 has 17 amino acids. The CDR3 here is CASSSDGDIRKNNIQYF. The CDR3 DNA is TGTGCCAGCAGCTCCGACGGGGACATCCGTAAAAATAACATTCAGTACTTC.

This clone was picked up a small number of times. CDR3 amino acids: CASSPRDYTAKNIQYF. In DNA, the CDR3 is TGTGCCAGCAGCCCCCGGGACTATACAGCCAAAAACATTCAGTACTTC. This chain joins TRBV11-2 and TRBJ2-4; 7 bases match TRBD2. The germline CDR1 and CDR2 sequences are SGHAT and FQNNGV. After removal of 5 bases from V and 0 bases from J, the junction contained 7 bases not matched to a gene. The CDR3 length is 16 residues.

The chain combines TRBV7-3 with TRBJ2-1; TRBD1 might be the D (5 bases). CDR1 SGHTA and CDR2 FQGTGA come from the germline V gene. The CDR3 has 13 amino acids. V dropped 4 bases and J dropped 6 bases, with 10 bases sitting between them. DNA for the CDR3: TGTGCCAGCAGCTCCGGACACGGCAATGAGCAGTTCTTC. Its translation: CASSSGHGNEQFF.

This clone was counted ten times or more. The chain is built from TRBV20-1 and TRBJ1-1, with TRBD1 matching 7 bases. Germline V CDR1 and CDR2: DFQATT, SNEGSKA (reference sequence). The V gene end was trimmed by 2 bases and the J gene end by 13 bases; junction bases not matched to a gene: 4. This CDR3 has 10 amino acids. This CDR3 reads CSARSGGLFF. CDR3 coding DNA: TGCAGTGCTAGATCAGGGGGACTTTTCTTT.

This chain joins TRBV19 and TRBJ2-5; TRBD1 aligns across 9 bases. V trimming: 3 bases; J trimming: 2 bases; junction bases outside the gene matches: 10. Looked up from germline, CDR1 is LNHDA and CDR2 is SQIVND (reference sequence). The CDR3 runs 17 residues. DNA of the CDR3: TGTGCCAGTAGTATGGCTGCGACAGGGGGACGGCAAGAGACCCAGTACTTC. Its translation: CASSMAATGGRQETQYF.

The rearrangement links TRBV4-2 to TRBJ1-2, with 7 bases that match TRBD1. The CDR3 runs to 14 residues. The V gene's germline CDR1 is LGHNA and CDR2 YNFKEQ. With 1 base clipped from V and 7 bases from J, the junction kept 6 bases outside the gene matches. The CDR3 nucleotides are TGTGCCAGCAGCCAAGGAAGACAGGGTCTTGGCTACACCTTC. Translation gives CASSQGRQGLGYTF.

CDR3 DNA sequence: TGCAGCGTTAAACCTGGGCGGGGGGATACCGGGGAGCTGTTTTTT. Translation gives CSVKPGRGDTGELFF. The chain carries TRBV29-1 and TRBJ2-2; 8 bases agree with TRBD2. The trim removed 5 bases at V and 5 bases at J, leaving 10 bases unmatched. The germline V gene has CDR1 SQVTM and CDR2 ANQGSEA. The CDR3 sequence is 15 residues long.

This clone appeared a single time. DNA for the CDR3: TGTGCCTGGTCCAGGGAAGGGGTCGGGGAGCTGTTTTTT. Protein sequence: CAWSREGVGELFF. J is TRBJ2-2 and V is TRBV30, with D possibly being TRBD1 (5 bases). Germline V gives CDR1 GTSNPN, CDR2 SVGIG (reference sequence). The CDR3 has 13 amino acids. The V end lost 5 bases, the J end lost 7 bases, and 14 bases lay between the germline ends.

The rearrangement uses TRBV7-9 and TRBJ1-5; D remains unclear. The CDR3 totals 13 residues. Germline V CDR1 and CDR2: SEHNR, FQNEAQ (reference sequence). The V end lost 0 bases, the J end lost 10 bases, and 10 bases lay between the germline ends. The chain's CDR3 is CASSLAAGNPQHF. CDR3 nucleotide sequence: TGTGCCAGCAGCTTAGCGGCAGGAAATCCCCAGCATTTT.

The chain carries TRBV7-9 and TRBJ2-7; 12 bases map to TRBD2. CDR3 length equals 16 residues. Germline V gives CDR1 SEHNR, CDR2 FQNEAQ (reference sequence). Trimming took 5 bases from V and 2 from J; bases not matched to a gene: 7. The chain's CDR3 is CASSVETSGSPYEQYF. CDR3 DNA sequence: TGTGCCAGCAGCGTCGAGACTAGCGGGAGTCCCTACGAGCAGTACTTC.

The V and J genes are TRBV10-3 and TRBJ1-2; D might be TRBD1 (5 bases). The V end lost 3 bases, the J end lost 7 bases, and 9 bases lay between the germline ends. Germline assignment: CDR1 ENHRY and CDR2 SYGVKD. The CDR3 sequence is 12 residues long. The CDR3 here is CAISESGVGYTF. In DNA form, the CDR3 reads TGTGCCATCAGTGAATCGGGGGTTGGCTACACCTTC.

The chain uses TRBV21-1 and TRBJ2-7; the DNA was not compared with TRBD1, the D call given in the table. TRBV21-1 is a pseudogene. The CDR3 is 14 residues long. This CDR3 is CASSKWDSSYEQYF. The CDR3 nucleotides are TGTGCCAGCAGCAAATGGGACAGCTCCTACGAGCAGTACTTC.

V and J are TRBV7-2 and TRBJ2-1, with 10 bases that match TRBD2. The junction had 12 bases not matched to a gene; V was cut back by 3 bases and J by 7 bases. Germline assignment: CDR1 SGHTA and CDR2 FQGNSA. The CDR3 has 17 amino acids. The CDR3: CASSLSSGGRRWNEQFF. CDR3 bases: TGTGCCAGCAGCTTGTCTAGCGGGGGCCGCCGATGGAATGAGCAGTTCTTC.

This rearrangement joins TRBV7-3 to TRBJ2-7; 10 bases align to TRBD2. V was pared by 1 base and J by 3 bases, with 9 bases of the junction left unmatched. Germline values: CDR1 SGHTA, CDR2 FQGTGA. This CDR3 is built from 17 residues. The CDR3 region has the DNA TGTGCCAGCAGCTTAATACTAGCGGGAAGGGGGCTCTACGAGCAGTACTTC. Translating it yields CASSLILAGRGLYEQYF.

This sequence joins TRBV28 and TRBJ2-7, with 7 nucleotides matching TRBD2. Germline V CDR1 and CDR2: MDHEN, SYDVKM. This CDR3 comprises 10 residues. Trimming cost V 8 bases and J 9 bases; bases outside gene matches: 4. The chain's CDR3 is CASFGEGQYF. The DNA for the CDR3 is TGTGCCAGCTTTGGGGAGGGGCAGTACTTC.

V is TRBV4-1 and J is TRBJ2-1; D is uncertain. The V end lost 0 bases, the J end lost 0 bases, and 6 bases lay between the germline ends. The length of the CDR3 is 15 residues. CDR1 is MGHRA and CDR2 is YSYEKL in the germline V gene. CDR3 sequence: CASSQDPGSYNEQFF. For the CDR3, the DNA is TGCGCCAGCAGCCAAGATCCGGGCTCCTACAATGAGCAGTTCTTC.

The rearrangement uses TRBV14 and TRBJ1-1; perhaps TRBD1 as D (5 bases). CDR3 size: 14 residues. Germline V gene data show CDR1 as SGHDN and CDR2 as FVKESK. The V end lost 8 bases, the J end lost 0 bases, and 13 bases lay between the germline ends. In nucleotides, the CDR3 is TGTGCCAGCCAAGAGCGGGGCTTGAACACTGAAGCTTTCTTT. This gives the protein CASQERGLNTEAFF.

The count of this clone is one. This chain joins TRBV5-1 and TRBJ2-1, with 7 bases matching TRBD2. V shed 3 bases, J shed 0 bases, and the junction held 0 bases outside the gene matches. This CDR3 has 14 amino acids. Germline-derived CDR1 and CDR2 are SGHRS and YFSETQ. The CDR3 spells CASSSSGSYNEQFF. The CDR3 DNA is TGCGCCAGCAGCTCTAGCGGCTCCTACAATGAGCAGTTCTTC.